A selection of T cell receptor beta chains follows, all from one sample in a study of T cell changes during pregnancy in multiple sclerosis. The table came from immunoSEQ multiplex PCR; TCRdb's copy has only in-frame clones and leaves some out. The table has 70,000 or so clones, 75% to 95% seen once. Sequenced here: peripheral blood, sampled in the third trimester of pregnancy. These receptors all stem from a female donor in good health, enrolled as a control in a pregnancy study. The CDR3 runs from the conserved cysteine through the conserved F or W. The D gene is left open where the match is weak. Part of the rows lack a size; the others show once, few, many or a class for expanded clones.

TRBD1,-,TRBJ1-1,TRBV5-1,CASSFRQGARTEAFF,TGCGCCAGCAGCTTCCGACAGGGGGCGAGGACTGAAGCTTTCTTT
TRBD1,-,TRBJ2-7,TRBV11-2,CASSHGQGRYYEQYF,TGTGCCAGCAGTCATGGACAGGGGAGATACTACGAGCAGTACTTC
-,-,TRBJ1-5,TRBV19,CASSIRDTGRQPQHF,TGTGCCAGTAGTATTCGGGACACCGGCAGGCAGCCCCAGCATTTT
TRBD1,-,TRBJ1-5,TRBV11-2,CASSSGQGYQPQHF,TGTGCCAGCAGCTCAGGACAGGGGTATCAGCCCCAGCATTTT
-,few,TRBJ1-2,TRBV5-1,CASSLVGGGYGYTF,TGCGCCAGCAGCTTGGTTGGGGGCGGCTATGGCTACACCTTC
TRBD2,-,TRBJ2-7,TRBV2,CASRRESGASYEQYF,TGTGCCAGCAGAAGGGAAAGCGGGGCCTCCTACGAGCAGTACTTC
TRBD1,-,TRBJ1-1,TRBV6-1,CASRRGQGLTEAFF,TGTGCCAGCAGACGCGGACAGGGATTAACGGAGGCTTTCTTT
TRBD1,few,TRBJ1-5,TRBV30,CAWSATGYGNQPQHF,TGTGCCTGGAGTGCGACAGGGTATGGCAATCAGCCCCAGCATTTT
-,-,TRBJ1-1,TRBV28,CASSLQDIYTEAFF,TGTGCCAGCAGTTTACAGGACATTTACACTGAAGCTTTCTTT
TRBD2,once,TRBJ2-5,TRBV15,CATSRLAGGRRETQYF,TGTGCCACCAGCAGACTAGCGGGGGGGCGGAGGGAGACCCAGTACTTC
-,-,TRBJ1-4,TRBV5-8,CASSLEGRDEKLFF,TGTGCCAGCAGCTTGGAAGGGCGGGATGAAAAACTGTTTTTT
-,-,TRBJ1-4,TRBV9,CASSVGQFEKLFF,TGTGCCAGCAGCGTTGGACAGTTCGAAAAACTGTTTTTT
-,-,TRBJ1-1,TRBV7-9,CASSPPVMNTEAFF,TGTGCCAGCAGCCCACCGGTCATGAACACTGAAGCTTTCTTT
-,-,TRBJ2-1,TRBV28,CASSFPGWSYNEQFF,TGTGCCAGCAGTTTCCCAGGGTGGTCCTACAATGAGCAGTTCTTC
TRBD1,-,TRBJ2-1,TRBV6-6,CASRGQTTNEQFF,TGTGCCAGCAGGGGACAGACCACGAATGAGCAGTTCTTC
-,-,TRBJ2-7,TRBV19,CASSIRKTSLYEQYF,TGTGCCAGTAGTATCAGGAAGACCAGTCTCTACGAGCAGTACTTC
-,-,TRBJ1-3,TRBV27,CASKLLGSGNTIYF,TGTGCCAGCAAATTACTAGGGAGTGGAAACACCATATATTTT
-,-,TRBJ2-3,TRBV5-1,CASSLVQTGTDTQYF,TGCGCCAGCAGCTTGGTTCAGACAGGCACAGATACGCAGTATTTT
TRBD1,-,TRBJ2-2,TRBV6-1,CASSEFPGTGRGGELFF,TGTGCCAGCAGTGAATTCCCCGGGACAGGGCGGGGCGGGGAGCTGTTTTTT
-,-,TRBJ1-5,TRBV18,CASSRGEGYRNQPQHF,TGTGCCAGCTCACGCGGGGAGGGATATCGCAATCAGCCCCAGCATTTT
-,-,TRBJ1-1,TRBV14,CASSLLRPVGGLATEAFF,TGTGCCAGCAGCCTCCTACGACCGGTGGGAGGCTTGGCCACTGAAGCTTTCTTT
-,-,TRBJ1-5,TRBV7-2,CASSLSGGGNQPQHF,TGTGCCAGCAGCTTAAGCGGAGGCGGTAATCAGCCCCAGCATTTT
TRBD1,-,TRBJ1-5,TRBV15,CATTPGQHSNQPQHF,TGTGCCACCACCCCGGGACAGCATAGCAATCAGCCCCAGCATTTT
-,-,TRBJ2-4,TRBV10-3,CAISEPGDKNIQYF,TGTGCCATCAGTGAGCCCGGGGACAAAAACATTCAGTACTTC
-,-,TRBJ1-2,TRBV2,CANLDRHNYGYTF,TGTGCCAACCTCGACCGACATAACTATGGCTACACCTTC
TRBD1,few,TRBJ2-4,TRBV4-2,CASSQETGVDIQYF,TGTGCCAGCAGCCAAGAGACAGGGGTAGACATTCAGTACTTC
TRBD1,-,TRBJ1-1,TRBV7-9,CASSPRGLGTENTEAFF,TGTGCCAGCAGCCCCCGAGGTCTTGGGACAGAGAACACTGAAGCTTTCTTT
TRBD2,-,TRBJ2-3,TRBV4-2,CASSQDPGTSGRASTDTQYF,TGTGCCAGCAGCCAAGATCCTGGGACTAGCGGGAGAGCTAGCACAGATACGCAGTATTTT
TRBD1,-,TRBJ1-1,TRBV6-5,CASSYPGQGLTEAFF,TGTGCCAGCAGTTACCCGGGACAGGGGCTCACTGAAGCTTTCTTT
-,-,TRBJ1-1,TRBV2,CASSEWPNTEAFF,TGTGCCAGCAGTGAGTGGCCCAACACTGAAGCTTTCTTT
-,-,TRBJ2-3,TRBV5-1,CASSLRLEDTQYF,TGCGCCAGCAGCCTAAGACTAGAAGATACGCAGTATTTT
-,-,TRBJ2-2,TRBV18,CASSPTQYTEELFF,TGTGCCAGCTCACCAACACAGTACACCGAGGAGCTGTTTTTT
-,-,TRBJ1-2,TRBV6-1,CASSGWTDYGYTF,TGTGCCAGCAGTGGGTGGACAGACTATGGCTACACCTTC
-,-,TRBJ1-2,TRBV19,CASSTQNYGYTF,TGTGCCAGTAGTACACAGAACTATGGCTACACCTTC
-,-,TRBJ2-1,TRBV11-2,CASSSGGYSYNEQFF,TGTGCCAGCAGCTCTGGCGGTTACTCCTACAATGAGCAGTTCTTC
-,-,TRBJ2-7,TRBV23-1,CASSREQDHRINEQYF,TGCGCCAGCAGTCGGGAACAGGATCACCGTATCAACGAGCAGTACTTC
TRBD2,-,TRBJ2-3,TRBV18,CASSPRKIRGTSGNTDTQYF,TGTGCCAGCTCACCACGGAAAATAAGGGGGACTAGCGGGAACACAGATACGCAGTATTTT
TRBD1,-,TRBJ1-4,TRBV2,CASRGDRNNEKLFF,TGTGCCAGCAGGGGGGACAGGAATAATGAAAAACTGTTTTTT
TRBD2,-,TRBJ2-3,TRBV7-2,CASSLESAGGPGDTQYF,TGTGCCAGCAGCTTAGAGTCAGCGGGGGGGCCCGGAGATACGCAGTATTTT
TRBD1,once,TRBJ1-2,TRBV19,CASSTWTGAGSPGGYTF,TGTGCCAGTAGTACATGGACAGGGGCGGGATCTCCGGGAGGCTACACCTTC
TRBD1,-,TRBJ1-2,TRBV10-3,CAISDMPGQYGYTF,TGTGCCATCAGTGACATGCCGGGACAGTATGGCTACACCTTC
TRBD1,few,TRBJ1-3,TRBV7-8,CASSDPTGVSGNTIYF,TGTGCCAGCAGCGACCCGACAGGGGTTTCTGGAAACACCATATATTTT
TRBD2,-,TRBJ2-3,TRBV5-1,CASSLGAGGEDTQYF,TGCGCCAGCAGCTTGGGGGCGGGAGGAGAAGATACGCAGTATTTT
TRBD1,-,TRBJ1-4,TRBV4-1,CASSPTGGASRDNEKLFF,TGCGCCAGCAGCCCGACAGGGGGCGCGAGTCGGGATAATGAAAAACTGTTTTTT
-,few,TRBJ1-1,TRBV5-1,CASSLDREGTKAFF,TGCGCCAGCAGCTTGGACAGGGAGGGAACGAAAGCTTTCTTT
TRBD2,once,TRBJ2-1,TRBV4-2,CASSQGAGGGYNNEQFF,TGTGCCAGCAGCCAAGGTGCCGGCGGGGGGTATAACAATGAGCAGTTCTTC